This TCR beta chain was found in a study of blood T cell repertoires in COVID-19. Study-level background: There were acute and convalescent COVID-19 samples, and they came from the United States, Italy and Spain. PBMCs, B-cell-depleted T cells, or T cells provided the cDNA or gDNA that made up the material.

This clone was seen a few times. Methods used by the authors: Amplification of reference gene primers provided the estimated nucleated cell counts. Measured with immunoSEQ multiplex PCR; TCRdb has only the in-frame clones, and not every one. V and J calls and clone size come straight from that table; D and trimming were deduced from the DNA. The sample yields roughly 50,000 clones, 90% to 95% seen once. Sequenced input: peripheral blood. This TCR came from a man in his forties or fifties with acute or convalescent COVID-19.

CDR3 nucleotides: TGTGCCAGCAGCTCCAGCATAGCGGGAGGGACCTACAATGAGCAGTTCTTC. It encodes CASSSSIAGGTYNEQFF. The chain couples TRBV11-3 to TRBJ2-1, with 11 bases fitting TRBD2. The CDR3 is 17 residues long. Trimming cost V 4 bases and J 2 bases; bases outside gene matches: 7. Per germline, CDR1 SGHNT and CDR2 YENEEA.